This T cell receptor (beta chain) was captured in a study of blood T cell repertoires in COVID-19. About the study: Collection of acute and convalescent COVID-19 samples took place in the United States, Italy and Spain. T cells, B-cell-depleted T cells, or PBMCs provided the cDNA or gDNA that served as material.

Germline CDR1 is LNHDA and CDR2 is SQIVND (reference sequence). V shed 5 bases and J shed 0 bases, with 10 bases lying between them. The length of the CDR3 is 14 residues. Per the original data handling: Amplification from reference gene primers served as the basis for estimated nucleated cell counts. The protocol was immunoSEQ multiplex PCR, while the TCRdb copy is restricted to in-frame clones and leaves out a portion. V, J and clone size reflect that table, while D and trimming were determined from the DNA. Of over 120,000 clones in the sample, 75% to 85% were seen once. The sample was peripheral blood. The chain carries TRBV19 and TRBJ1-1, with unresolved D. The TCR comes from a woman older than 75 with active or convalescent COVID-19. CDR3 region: CASSVKAMNTEAFF. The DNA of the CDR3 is TGTGCCAGTAGTGTAAAAGCTATGAACACTGAAGCTTTCTTT.